This TCR beta chain appears in the sequencing data of a study of cytomegalovirus exposure and HLA in healthy donors. General study results and limits: Highly shared sequence variants in one cluster were likely a sequencing artifact. Cytomegalovirus association was assigned to about 150 TCR beta chains. From TCR beta sequences, most subjects' HLA-A and HLA-B alleles were reportedly predicted accurately. Analyzed later, most CMV-associated TCR beta chains appeared HLA-restricted.

Worth noting for this clone: The target antigen is unknown.

V lost 7 bases and J lost 5, with 11 bases in between. CDR1 and CDR2 (germline): ENHRY, SYGVKD. The CDR3 consists of 12 residues. Vbeta (60) and Jbeta (13) primers were used in the PCR. TCRdb's copy holds only in-frame clones and misses some; the assay was immunoSEQ multiplex PCR. Here the sample spans some 160,000 clones, roughly four fifths being singletons. This TCR was recovered from a middle-aged man in good health and CMV-seronegative. The chain joins TRBV10-3 to TRBJ1-1; possible D gene TRBD1, 5 bases. The sequenced sample consisted of PBMCs. The CDR3 nucleotides are TGTGCCATCACCAGGGAAGGTACTGAAGCTTTCTTT. This sequence encodes CAITREGTEAFF.